A single sample is the source of the 25 T cell receptor beta chains below, sequenced in a study of graft-versus-host responses after intestinal transplantation (dated by TCRdb to the early 2020s). The receptor library was made with the immunoSEQ multiplex PCR assay. Sourced from immuneACCESS, this table was stored by TCRdb with only in-frame sequences that have V and J called. A share of the clones is absent; for the studies checked, an unresolved V gene accounts for under half, and the remainder has no known explanation. The sample profile shows 20,000 to 25,000 clones; roughly 72% of them were found once. The ten most abundant clones make up under 4% of the sample. To isolate intraepithelial and lamina propria lymphocytes from graft specimens, dithiothreitol, EDTA incubations and collagenase D digestion were used. The sequencing used ileum tissue, collected 12 days after intestinal transplant. Every receptor here comes from a human patient who received an intestinal transplant, so some T cells may come from the graft donor.

The chain has TRBV10-3 and TRBJ2-7; no firm D call. This CDR3 has 13 residues. CDR1 ENHRY and CDR2 SYGVKD come from the germline V gene. V lost 6 bases to trimming and J lost 6 bases, with 15 bases between them. The CDR3, as DNA: TGTGCCATCAGCCCCCTGGCGGCCGGCGAGCAGTACTTC. Protein product: CAISPLAAGEQYF.

This chain links TRBV5-4 with TRBJ2-5; 14 bases match TRBD2. The V gene's germline CDR1 is SGHNT and CDR2 YYREEE (reference sequence). V was clipped by 5 bases and J by 5 bases; unmatched bases: 11. The CDR3 spans 17 residues. Here the CDR3 reads CASSSRTSGRFQETQYF. The DNA for the CDR3 is TGTGCCAGCAGTTCTCGGACTAGCGGGAGGTTTCAGGAGACCCAGTACTTC.

This clone appeared a few times. The chain combines TRBV10-2 with TRBJ2-1, with 7 bases matching TRBD2. The germline gives CDR1 WSHSY, CDR2 SAAADI. V dropped 5 bases and J dropped 4; count of bases not matched to a gene: 5. This CDR3 has 14 residues. The CDR3 sequence: CASSRRETYNEQFF. The CDR3 DNA is TGCGCCAGCAGTCGGCGGGAGACATACAATGAGCAGTTCTTC.

This clone was detected a few times. V and J are TRBV9 and TRBJ1-6; the D is unclear. The CDR3 length is 16 residues. CDR1 and CDR2 from the germline V gene are SGDLS and YYNGEE. V lost 4 bases and J 4 bases, leaving 15 bases between the germline ends. The DNA for the CDR3 is TGTGCCAGCAGCCCCCAGGCGCCGGGATATAATTCACCCCTCCACTTT. Amino acid sequence: CASSPQAPGYNSPLHF.

The chain combines TRBV6-5 with TRBJ1-5, with TRBD1 as a possible D gene (5 bases). V lost 6 bases to trimming and J lost 6 bases, with 15 bases between them. The CDR3 is 14 amino acids. CDR1 is MNHEY, CDR2 SVGAGI, per germline. Written as DNA, the CDR3 is TGTGCCAGCAGCATGGGCGCGGGGCTTCAGCCCCAGCATTTT. Residues: CASSMGAGLQPQHF.

The chain joins TRBV6-1 to TRBJ2-3, with a tentative D call TRBD2 (5 bases). CDR3 length equals 14 residues. Germline CDR1 reads MNHNS; CDR2 reads SASEGT. V lost 3 bases and J 4 bases, leaving 11 bases between the germline ends. In nucleotides, the CDR3 is TGTGCCAGCAGTGACAGCGGCGAGGCAGATACGCAGTATTTT. Its protein is CASSDSGEADTQYF.

The chain's CDR3 is CASSEGTGAEQFF. In DNA form, the CDR3 reads TGCGCCAGCAGTGAGGGGACAGGGGCTGAGCAGTTCTTC. The rearrangement links TRBV10-1 to TRBJ2-1; TRBD1 agrees at 10 bases. The CDR3 covers 13 residues. V shed 2 bases, J shed 9 bases, and the junction held 1 base outside the gene matches. Germline V gene data show CDR1 as WNHNN and CDR2 as SYGVQD (reference sequence).

This clone was seen more than once but under ten times. The chain recombines TRBV10-3 with TRBJ2-6, with D unresolved. Trimming shortened V by 2 bases and J by 1 base, and 6 bases separated the two germline ends. In germline, CDR1 is ENHRY, CDR2 SYGVKD. The CDR3 is made up of 15 amino acids. CDR3 bases: TGTGCCATCAGTGAGCTGTTGTCTGGGGCCAACGTCCTGACTTTC. It is translated as CAISELLSGANVLTF.

This rearrangement joins TRBV11-3 to TRBJ2-3, with 7 bases that match TRBD2. The CDR3 covers 15 residues. Losses at the gene ends were 8 bases for V and 2 bases for J; bases not matched to a gene: 10. Germline values: CDR1 SGHNT, CDR2 YENEEA. The chain's CDR3 is CASALGGRITDTQYF. DNA for the CDR3: TGTGCCAGCGCCCTGGGAGGGAGGATCACAGATACGCAGTATTTT. Drawing the rest from reference TRBV11-3 and TRBJ2-3, the complete variable domain is EAGVVQSPRYKIIEKKQPVAFWCNPISGHNTLYWYLQNLGQGPELLIRYENEEAVDDSQLPKDRFSAERLKGVDSTLKIQPAELGDSAVYLCASALGGRITDTQYFGPGTRLTVL.

This sequence joins TRBV7-9 and TRBJ2-3; 8 nucleotides agree with TRBD2. The CDR3 covers 15 residues. The ends lost 3 bases at V and 4 bases at J; junction bases unmatched: 6. Germline lookup yields CDR1 SEHNR and CDR2 FQNEAQ (reference sequence). For the CDR3, the DNA is TGTGCCAGCAGCTTTCTTTCAGCGGGGGCAGATACGCAGTATTTT. Its translation is CASSFLSAGADTQYF.

This chain joins TRBV7-9 and TRBJ2-5; tentatively, D is TRBD2 (5 bases). The CDR3 totals 15 residues. CDR1 SEHNR and CDR2 FQNEAQ come from the germline V gene (reference sequence). Trimming pared 5 bases from V and 7 bases from J, leaving 20 bases between. The CDR3: CASSQSDGGPGTQYF. Here the CDR3 DNA reads TGTGCCAGCAGCCAGTCCGACGGCGGGCCGGGGACCCAGTACTTC.

Judged by abundance, this clone is large (0.1 to 1%). This chain connects TRBV6-1 to TRBJ1-1; 10 nucleotides align to TRBD1. The CDR3 is made up of 14 amino acids. V trimming: 5 bases; J trimming: 2 bases; junction bases outside the gene matches: 2. Germline V gene lookup returns CDR1 MNHNS and CDR2 SASEGT. CDR3: CASSRTGGNTEAFF. In DNA, the CDR3 is TGTGCCAGCAGTCGGACAGGGGGAAACACTGAAGCTTTCTTT.

This clone was picked up a small number of times. The chain combines TRBV4-3 with TRBJ2-2; 9 bases map to TRBD2. V gave up 3 bases and J gave up 7 bases; unmatched junction bases: 9. This CDR3 is 16 amino acids long. The germline gives CDR1 LGHNA, CDR2 YSLEER. Here the CDR3 DNA reads TGCGCCAGCAGCCATATAGCGGGGGCCTTGGGCGGGGAGCTGTTTTTT. Its protein is CASSHIAGALGGELFF.

This clone has more than one count but fewer than ten. The rearrangement joins TRBV6-1 to TRBJ2-3; possibly TRBD1 for D (6 bases). The CDR3 covers 15 residues. Germline CDR1 and CDR2: MNHNS and SASEGT. V shed 6 bases and J shed 4 bases, with 17 bases lying between them. CDR3 region: CASRYREGEADTQYF. In DNA form, the CDR3 reads TGTGCCAGCAGGTACAGGGAAGGGGAAGCAGATACGCAGTATTTT.

The gene calls are TRBV2 and TRBJ2-3, with 9 bases fitting TRBD2. J gave up 2 bases and V 4 bases, and 4 bases lay outside the gene matches. Germline-derived CDR1 and CDR2 are SNHLY and FYNNEI. The CDR3 is 15 residues long. CDR3 loop: CASSGLAGITDTQYF. The CDR3 bases are TGTGCCAGCAGTGGGCTAGCGGGGATCACAGATACGCAGTATTTT.

Points on this clone: The sample carries other DNA sequences with the same CDR3. V gene TRBV5-1 combines with J gene TRBJ2-1; 8 nucleotides agree with TRBD2. CDR1 SGHRS and CDR2 YFSETQ come from the germline V gene. This CDR3 has 13 residues. Trimming at V came to 2 bases and at J to 7 bases, leaving 2 bases not matched to a gene. CDR3 sequence reads: CASSFLAGNEQFF. In nucleotides, the CDR3 is TGCGCCAGCAGCTTCTTAGCGGGGAATGAGCAGTTCTTC.

This clone appeared a few times. The V and J genes are TRBV11-2 and TRBJ1-6; 7 positions agree with TRBD1. The CDR3 is 18 amino acids. Germline loops: CDR1 SGHAT, CDR2 FQNNGV. V was pared by 0 bases and J by 10 bases, with 15 bases of the junction left unmatched. The CDR3 DNA follows: TGTGCCAGCAGCTTAGAGGGGTACAGGGGAAGCGCTGACTCACCCCTCCACTTT. Its translation: CASSLEGYRGSADSPLHF.

This clone has a single count. The V gene is TRBV6-5, the J gene TRBJ1-6, with D perhaps matching TRBD1 (6 bases). Germline-derived CDR1 and CDR2 are MNHEY and SVGAGI. Trimming stripped 7 bases from V and 6 bases from J, with 16 bases between. The CDR3 extends over 15 amino acids. The CDR3, as DNA: TGTGCCAGCACCACCGGACAGCTTTTTAATTCACCCCTCCACTTT. Translation: CASTTGQLFNSPLHF.

CDR3 loop: CSARAGEQYF. In DNA, the CDR3 is TGCAGTGCTAGAGCCGGCGAGCAGTACTTC. The rearrangement uses TRBV20-1 and TRBJ2-7, with D uncertain. The CDR3 totals 10 residues. V dropped 1 base and J dropped 6 bases, with 4 bases sitting between them. Germline loops: CDR1 DFQATT, CDR2 SNEGSKA (reference sequence).

The V gene is TRBV27, the J gene TRBJ2-1; 10 bases line up with TRBD2. The trim removed 6 bases at V and 6 bases at J, leaving 8 bases unmatched. The CDR3 runs 15 residues. In germline, CDR1 is MNHEY, CDR2 SMNVEV (reference sequence). Here the CDR3 reads CASSQGTSGINEQFF. The CDR3 coding sequence is TGTGCCAGCAGCCAGGGTACTAGCGGGATCAATGAGCAGTTCTTC.

The genes are TRBV5-4 and TRBJ2-3, with no clear D. Germline CDR1 and CDR2: SGHNT and YYREEE (reference sequence). Trimming cost V 1 base and J 4 bases, with 10 bases left between them. This CDR3 is 14 amino acids long. CDR3: CASSLLVAPDTQYF. In nucleotides, the CDR3 is TGTGCCAGCAGCTTGTTAGTAGCCCCAGATACGCAGTATTTT.

The chain is built from TRBV2 and TRBJ2-3; possible D gene TRBD1, 6 bases. The CDR3 extends over 15 amino acids. V shed 5 bases and J shed 0 bases, with 12 bases lying between them. Germline CDR1 SNHLY, CDR2 FYNNEI. CDR3 protein: CASSLQGLSTDTQYF. CDR3 nucleotides: TGTGCCAGCAGTTTACAGGGCCTCAGCACAGATACGCAGTATTTT.

The chain couples TRBV5-4 to TRBJ2-2; the match to TRBD1 covers 8 bases. V was clipped by 5 bases and J by 9 bases; unmatched bases: 9. The CDR3 is 14 residues long. Germline V gives CDR1 SGHNT, CDR2 YYREEE (reference sequence). The CDR3 reads CASRRQGSVRELFF. CDR3 DNA sequence: TGTGCCAGCAGAAGACAGGGGTCGGTCCGGGAGCTGTTTTTT.

The rearrangement uses TRBV10-2 and TRBJ2-7; D perhaps matches TRBD1 (6 bases). The CDR3 consists of 15 residues. V dropped 0 bases and J dropped 3 bases, with 12 bases sitting between them. Germline V CDR1 and CDR2: WSHSY, SAAADI. Here the CDR3 reads CASSESDPRGYEQYF. The CDR3 DNA sequence: TGCGCCAGCAGTGAGTCGGACCCCAGGGGCTACGAGCAGTACTTC.

V and J are TRBV7-3 and TRBJ1-1; possibly TRBD1 for D (5 bases). The germline gives CDR1 SGHTA, CDR2 FQGTGA. Trimming removed 2 bases at V and 5 bases at J, with 15 bases between. The CDR3 is made up of 15 amino acids. The CDR3 DNA is TGTGCCAGCAGCTTATGGGCAGGGAGGGAAACTGAAGCTTTCTTT. Protein sequence: CASSLWAGRETEAFF. The entire variable domain, with the rest obtained from reference TRBV7-3 and TRBJ1-1, is as follows: GAGVSQTPSNKVTEKGKYVELRCDPISGHTALYWYRQSLGQGPEFLIYFQGTGAADDSGLPNDRFFAVRPEGSVSTLKIQRTERGDSAVYLCASSLWAGRETEAFFGQGTRLTVV.